This section outlines one TCR beta chain sequence together with its context. The CDR3 loop spans 15 amino acids. Germline V lookup: CDR1 MDHEN, CDR2 SYDVKM. The V segment lost 4 bases and the J segment 3 bases; nucleotides outside the gene matches: 6. The record originates from a study of T cell repertoires in cytomegalovirus infection. TCRdb redid the calling of the reads with MiXCR, one entry per CDR3 protein. Here the sample spans about 400,000 distinct CDR3 sequences, approximately 18% being singletons. The rearrangement uses TRBV28 and TRBJ1-2; 9 bases agree with TRBD1. Sequenced input: PBMCs. The receptor was derived from a human donor in good health (CMV status not recorded). Some clones in this sample may be carry-over from other donors' samples. The CDR3 region has the DNA TGTGCCAGCAGTTCAAAACAGGGGGCTTACTATGGCTACACCTTC. Its protein product is CASSSKQGAYYGYTF.